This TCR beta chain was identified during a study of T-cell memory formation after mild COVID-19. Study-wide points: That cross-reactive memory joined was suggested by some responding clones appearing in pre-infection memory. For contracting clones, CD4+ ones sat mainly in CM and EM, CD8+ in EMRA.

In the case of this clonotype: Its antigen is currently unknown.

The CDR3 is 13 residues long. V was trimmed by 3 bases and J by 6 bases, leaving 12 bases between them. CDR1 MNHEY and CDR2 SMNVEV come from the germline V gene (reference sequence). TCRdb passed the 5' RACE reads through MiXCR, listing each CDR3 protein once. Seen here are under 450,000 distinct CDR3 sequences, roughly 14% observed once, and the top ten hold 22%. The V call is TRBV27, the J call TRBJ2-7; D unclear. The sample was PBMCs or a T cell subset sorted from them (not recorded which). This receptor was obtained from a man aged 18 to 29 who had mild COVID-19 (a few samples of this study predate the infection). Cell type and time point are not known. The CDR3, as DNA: TGTGCCAGCAGTTTTAGTCCCGCGGTCGAGCAGTACTTC. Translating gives CASSFSPAVEQYF.